This is a list of T cell receptor beta chains from one sample in a study of T cell changes during pregnancy in multiple sclerosis. The assay was immunoSEQ multiplex PCR, and TCRdb's table has in-frame clones only and misses some. The top ten hold 1.4% of the sample, which has tens of thousands of clones, 80% to 95% seen once. The source was peripheral blood, collected in the second trimester of pregnancy. The receptor source for this set is a female donor with multiple sclerosis, enrolled in a pregnancy study. Both conserved end residues are part of each CDR3. The D gene is left open where the match is weak. For some rows the clone size is stated as once, few or many, or as a class when expanded; others skip it.

d_gene	abundance	v_gene	j_gene	CDR3nt	CDR3aa
.	.	TRBV5-1	TRBJ2-7	TGCGCCAGCAGCTTGGGACTAGATTCCTACGAGCAGTACTTC	CASSLGLDSYEQYF
TRBD2	.	TRBV18	TRBJ2-7	TGTGCCAGCTCGCCGGGGGGCGAGCAGTACTTC	CASSPGGEQYF
TRBD2	.	TRBV28	TRBJ2-7	TGTGCCAGCAGCTTAAGCCCTCGGGAGGTGTTGGAGCAGTACTTC	CASSLSPREVLEQYF
TRBD2	.	TRBV5-1	TRBJ2-1	TGCGCCAGCAGAGCGGGAGCGACCGTCAATGAGCAGTTCTTC	CASRAGATVNEQFF
TRBD2	.	TRBV27	TRBJ2-1	TGTGCCAGCAGTTCGATTCTTAGCGGGAGTAACAATGAGCAGTTCTTC	CASSSILSGSNNEQFF
TRBD2	.	TRBV27	TRBJ2-7	TGTGCCAGCAGAAGGACTAGTAAGTACGAGCAGTACTTC	CASRRTSKYEQYF
TRBD1	.	TRBV6-1	TRBJ1-1	TGTGCCAGCAGTGACCGGGACAGGGGCAACCAAGCTTTCTTT	CASSDRDRGNQAFF
.	.	TRBV7-9	TRBJ1-3	TGTGCCAGCAGCTTACAGGGTTTGGGTGGAAACACCATATATTTT	CASSLQGLGGNTIYF
.	once	TRBV5-4	TRBJ2-5	TGTGCCAGCAGCCGACTACAAGAGACCCAGTACTTC	CASSRLQETQYF
TRBD2	.	TRBV28	TRBJ2-1	TGTGCCAGCAGTTGGATCGGCGGGAGCTATGAGCAGTTCTTC	CASSWIGGSYEQFF
TRBD2	.	TRBV10-1	TRBJ2-1	TGCGCCAGCAGTGAGCCGAAGGGAGGGCCAGGTGAGCAGTTCTTC	CASSEPKGGPGEQFF
.	.	TRBV5-5	TRBJ2-3	TGTGCCAGCAGCTTCGGACTGAGGGTCACAGATACGCAGTATTTT	CASSFGLRVTDTQYF
TRBD2	.	TRBV5-1	TRBJ2-5	TGCGCCAGCAGCTTGGGTGGGAGGGACCCAGAGACCCAGTACTTC	CASSLGGRDPETQYF
TRBD2	.	TRBV4-1	TRBJ2-2	TGCGCCAGCAGCCAAGCGTCTAGCGGGAGGGCTTGGACCGGGGAGCTGTTTTTT	CASSQASSGRAWTGELFF
.	.	TRBV5-4	TRBJ2-5	TGTGCCAGCAGCTTGCAGGAGACCCAGTACTTC	CASSLQETQYF
TRBD2	.	TRBV6-6	TRBJ2-5	TGTGCCAGCAGATTAGCGGGAAAAGAGACCCAGTACTTC	CASRLAGKETQYF
.	.	TRBV6-1	TRBJ2-3	TGTGCCTCCAGGGCCAGGGGCGCCACAGATACGCAGTATTTT	CASRARGATDTQYF
TRBD1	.	TRBV7-6	TRBJ1-1	TGTGCCAGCAGCGGCGGACAGGGGCTGAACACTGAAGCTTTCTTT	CASSGGQGLNTEAFF
TRBD1	.	TRBV28	TRBJ2-4	TGTGCCAGCAGTACCCCCGGGACAGATAAAAACATTCAGTACTTC	CASSTPGTDKNIQYF
.	.	TRBV5-5	TRBJ2-5	TGTGCCAGCAGCTCTCGGACGGGGGAAGAGACCCAGTACTTC	CASSSRTGEETQYF
TRBD1	.	TRBV5-1	TRBJ2-5	TGCGCCAGCAGCTATATGGGACAGCAAGAGACCCAGTACTTC	CASSYMGQQETQYF
TRBD2	.	TRBV4-3	TRBJ2-1	TGCGCCAGCAGCCAAGTCCTGGGCGGGAGGGGGAATAATGAGCAGTTCTTC	CASSQVLGGRGNNEQFF
.	.	TRBV6-5	TRBJ1-5	TGTGCCAGCAGTTACTCGGACAGTAGCAATCAGCCCCAGCATTTT	CASSYSDSSNQPQHF
TRBD1	.	TRBV28	TRBJ2-5	TGTGCCAGCAGCCTGGACAGGATAAGGTTTCAAGAGACCCAGTACTTC	CASSLDRIRFQETQYF
.	.	TRBV18	TRBJ2-7	TGTGCCAGCTCACCAGGGGACAAGCGGTATGCCGAGCAGTACTTC	CASSPGDKRYAEQYF
TRBD2	once	TRBV13	TRBJ2-1	TGTGCCAGCAGCTTAGAAAGAGTGACTAGCCATGAGCAGTTCTTC	CASSLERVTSHEQFF
.	.	TRBV7-9	TRBJ1-1	TGTGCCAGCAGCCCCGCGAGCACTGAAGCTTTCTTT	CASSPASTEAFF
.	.	TRBV4-1	TRBJ2-1	TGCGCCAGCAGCCAAGTTGAGCTAGCCAACAATGAGCAGTTCTTC	CASSQVELANNEQFF
.	.	TRBV7-2	TRBJ2-3	TGTGCCAGCACCATAAGTCCCCGGAGCACAGATACGCAGTATTTT	CASTISPRSTDTQYF
.	.	TRBV27	TRBJ2-2	TGTGCCAGCAGTTACGGGGCCGGGGAGCTGTTTTTT	CASSYGAGELFF
TRBD2	.	TRBV7-3	TRBJ2-1	TGTGCCAGCAGCGCCACTAGCGGGAAAAACAATGAGCAGTTCTTC	CASSATSGKNNEQFF
.	.	TRBV14	TRBJ2-7	TGTGCCAGCAGCCAGGACTGGGCTGGAGAGCAGTACTTC	CASSQDWAGEQYF
.	.	TRBV27	TRBJ1-1	TGTGCCAGCAGTCAACGACAGGTGAACACTGAAGCTTTCTTT	CASSQRQVNTEAFF
TRBD1	.	TRBV30	TRBJ2-7	TGTGCCTGGAGCCCCCCACCGGGACAGGGGGCGGACGAGCAGTACTTC	CAWSPPPGQGADEQYF
.	.	TRBV28	TRBJ2-7	TGTGCCAGCAGTCCCCCCAGGGAGGCCGAGCAGTACTTC	CASSPPREAEQYF
TRBD2	.	TRBV6-4	TRBJ2-7	TGTGCCAGCAGTGAAGGGACTAGCGCCTACGAGCAGTACTTC	CASSEGTSAYEQYF
.	.	TRBV9	TRBJ1-3	TGTGCCAGCAGCGTTAGGGGTTCGCTCGACACCATATATTTT	CASSVRGSLDTIYF
TRBD2	.	TRBV27	TRBJ2-6	TGTGCCAGCAGTTCCGGAAATAGCGGGAGGGCTGGGGCCAACGTCCTGACTTTC	CASSSGNSGRAGANVLTF
.	.	TRBV2	TRBJ2-7	TGTGCCAGCAGTGTGGTAGTAACTGGCGAGCAGTACTTC	CASSVVVTGEQYF
.	.	TRBV9	TRBJ2-3	TGTGCCAGCAGCGTAGGGATAACGCAGGGCACAGATACGCAGTATTTT	CASSVGITQGTDTQYF
.	.	TRBV5-1	TRBJ2-7	TGCGCCAGCAGCTTTGGGGCCGAGCAGTACTTC	CASSFGAEQYF
.	.	TRBV6-6	TRBJ2-2	TGTGCCAGCAGTTACTCGTCCGAGTCGAACACCGGGGAGCTGTTTTTT	CASSYSSESNTGELFF
TRBD1	.	TRBV7-3	TRBJ2-7	TGTGCCAGCAGCGCGTCGGGACAGGGGACCCACGAGCAGTACTTC	CASSASGQGTHEQYF
.	.	TRBV5-6	TRBJ2-7	TGTGCCAGCTCTACGGGGTGGGCTTACGAGCAGTACTTC	CASSTGWAYEQYF
.	.	TRBV9	TRBJ2-3	TGTGCCAGCAGCGTCGAGGGCGATACGCAGTATTTT	CASSVEGDTQYF
.	.	TRBV28	TRBJ1-3	TGTGCCAGCAATTCTCTGAGCTCTGGAAACACCATATATTTT	CASNSLSSGNTIYF
TRBD1	.	TRBV10-3	TRBJ1-2	TGTGCCATCAGCGACAGGGAAGCTAACTATGGCTACACCTTC	CAISDREANYGYTF
TRBD1	.	TRBV5-1	TRBJ1-1	TGCGCCAGCCATGAGACAGGGGGCGTCACTGAAGCTTTCTTT	CASHETGGVTEAFF
.	.	TRBV5-8	TRBJ2-7	TGTGCCAGCTCCCGAGGCTACGAGCAGTACTTC	CASSRGYEQYF
TRBD1	.	TRBV18	TRBJ2-7	TGTGCCAGCTCACTCCGGGACAGGGGCTACGAGCAGTACTTC	CASSLRDRGYEQYF
TRBD1	.	TRBV7-9	TRBJ1-2	TGTGCCAGCAGCAAAGATGCGGGACAGGGGGCTCGCTACACCTTC	CASSKDAGQGARYTF
.	once	TRBV5-4	TRBJ1-2	TGTGCCAGCAGCTTGCGGGGAGGTGACTATGGCTACACCTTC	CASSLRGGDYGYTF
TRBD1	.	TRBV28	TRBJ1-2	TGTGCCAGCAGTAAGCCACAGGGGGCTATCGGATATGGCTACACCTTC	CASSKPQGAIGYGYTF